These T cell receptor beta chains were read from a single sample in a study of T cell responses to AZD1222 COVID-19 vaccine. Generated by immunoSEQ multiplex PCR, the TCRdb table keeps only in-frame clones and is missing some. The table lists 54,000 or so clones, approximately 88% of them singletons. This material consisted of peripheral blood, taken on day 0 of AZD1222 vaccination. The receptors were sampled from an adult in good health. The conserved cysteine and the conserved F or W are not part of the CDR3 here. Each record gives: V gene, clone size, J gene, D gene, CDR3 protein. The D gene is left open where the match is weak. For some rows the clone size is stated as once, few or many, or as a class when expanded; others skip it.

V gene: TRBV6-5
clone size: once
J gene: TRBJ1-2
D gene: NA
CDR3 protein: ASSYSIQGAGGYT

V gene: TRBV30
clone size: NA
J gene: TRBJ1-2
D gene: NA
CDR3 protein: AWSRSPIYGYT

V gene: TRBV11-2
clone size: NA
J gene: TRBJ2-7
D gene: NA
CDR3 protein: ASSSLAATGLRLNEQY

V gene: TRBV6-5
clone size: NA
J gene: TRBJ1-2
D gene: TRBD1
CDR3 protein: ASRPTGVGYGYT

V gene: TRBV28
clone size: NA
J gene: TRBJ2-7
D gene: NA
CDR3 protein: ASSLRQGSYEQY

V gene: TRBV29-1
clone size: once
J gene: TRBJ1-1
D gene: TRBD1
CDR3 protein: SVYRGTEAF

V gene: TRBV27
clone size: NA
J gene: TRBJ2-2
D gene: NA
CDR3 protein: ASSYSRGNTGELF

V gene: TRBV7-8
clone size: NA
J gene: TRBJ2-1
D gene: TRBD2
CDR3 protein: ASSSRGGRGSYNEQF

V gene: TRBV19
clone size: NA
J gene: TRBJ1-5
D gene: NA
CDR3 protein: ASSIGETGQPQH

V gene: TRBV5-8
clone size: NA
J gene: TRBJ2-1
D gene: TRBD2
CDR3 protein: ASSLERGGIFNEQF

V gene: TRBV10-2
clone size: NA
J gene: TRBJ2-1
D gene: TRBD1
CDR3 protein: ASSESLTGGMNEQF

V gene: TRBV24-1
clone size: once
J gene: TRBJ1-2
D gene: NA
CDR3 protein: ATSDALYPGYT

V gene: TRBV15
clone size: NA
J gene: TRBJ1-4
D gene: NA
CDR3 protein: ATSRDTGYEKLF

V gene: TRBV21-1
clone size: NA
J gene: TRBJ1-1
D gene: NA
CDR3 protein: ASNLTVMNTEAF

V gene: TRBV18
clone size: NA
J gene: TRBJ2-7
D gene: TRBD1
CDR3 protein: ASSSYGTGYSYEQY

V gene: TRBV21-1
clone size: NA
J gene: TRBJ1-1
D gene: NA
CDR3 protein: ASSKGTGAEAF

V gene: TRBV14
clone size: few
J gene: TRBJ2-7
D gene: NA
CDR3 protein: ASSHGQSRLYEQY

V gene: TRBV3-1/TRBV3-2
clone size: NA
J gene: TRBJ2-3
D gene: TRBD2
CDR3 protein: ASSQWLKSSGSGTDTQY

V gene: TRBV19
clone size: once
J gene: TRBJ2-7
D gene: NA
CDR3 protein: ASSIYGGDSYEQY

V gene: TRBV6-1
clone size: NA
J gene: TRBJ2-5
D gene: NA
CDR3 protein: ASSEAQETQY

V gene: TRBV4-1
clone size: NA
J gene: TRBJ2-2
D gene: NA
CDR3 protein: ASSQSRETGSWTGELF

V gene: TRBV23-1
clone size: NA
J gene: TRBJ2-7
D gene: NA
CDR3 protein: ASSQSSGGQEYSYEQY

V gene: TRBV20-1
clone size: few
J gene: TRBJ2-7
D gene: NA
CDR3 protein: SASIASPYEQY

V gene: TRBV4-1
clone size: NA
J gene: TRBJ2-1
D gene: NA
CDR3 protein: ASSQDGSPAPNEQF

V gene: TRBV7-9
clone size: NA
J gene: TRBJ2-7
D gene: TRBD2
CDR3 protein: ASSLAGLAGYEQY

V gene: TRBV7-8
clone size: once
J gene: TRBJ2-7
D gene: NA
CDR3 protein: ASSLRGGHRVESGEQY

V gene: TRBV6-5
clone size: NA
J gene: TRBJ1-4
D gene: NA
CDR3 protein: ASSSIGEKLF

V gene: TRBV19
clone size: NA
J gene: TRBJ2-3
D gene: NA
CDR3 protein: ASSFSDSTDTQY

V gene: TRBV6-5
clone size: NA
J gene: TRBJ1-6
D gene: NA
CDR3 protein: ASSYTTGSNSPLH

V gene: TRBV11-2
clone size: NA
J gene: TRBJ1-2
D gene: TRBD1
CDR3 protein: ASSLGQGNYGYT

V gene: TRBV28
clone size: NA
J gene: TRBJ1-5
D gene: NA
CDR3 protein: ASSFQVGQPQH

V gene: TRBV5-1
clone size: NA
J gene: TRBJ2-7
D gene: NA
CDR3 protein: ASSSDTSSYEQY

V gene: TRBV5-4
clone size: NA
J gene: TRBJ2-7
D gene: TRBD2
CDR3 protein: ASSFTSGSYEQY

V gene: TRBV20-1
clone size: NA
J gene: TRBJ1-1
D gene: NA
CDR3 protein: SARWTEAF

V gene: TRBV19
clone size: NA
J gene: TRBJ1-1
D gene: TRBD1
CDR3 protein: ASKQGPNTEAF

V gene: TRBV7-2
clone size: NA
J gene: TRBJ2-1
D gene: NA
CDR3 protein: ASSLESVSYNEQF

V gene: TRBV15
clone size: NA
J gene: TRBJ2-1
D gene: TRBD2
CDR3 protein: ATQAKNLAGGPSNEQF

V gene: TRBV4-1
clone size: once
J gene: TRBJ2-7
D gene: TRBD1
CDR3 protein: ASSRRTFRDSSYEQY

V gene: TRBV7-2
clone size: NA
J gene: TRBJ2-7
D gene: TRBD2
CDR3 protein: ASSPDPGLAYEQY

V gene: TRBV4-3
clone size: NA
J gene: TRBJ1-1
D gene: NA
CDR3 protein: ASSQGRIRNTEAF

V gene: TRBV5-4
clone size: NA
J gene: TRBJ1-2
D gene: NA
CDR3 protein: ASSSDRTYGYT

V gene: TRBV28
clone size: NA
J gene: TRBJ1-6
D gene: NA
CDR3 protein: ASSLAVADNSPLH

V gene: TRBV11-3
clone size: NA
J gene: TRBJ2-5
D gene: NA
CDR3 protein: ASSLGMTRDETQY

V gene: TRBV16
clone size: NA
J gene: TRBJ1-1
D gene: NA
CDR3 protein: ASSQFQGTNTEAF

V gene: TRBV11-2
clone size: NA
J gene: TRBJ2-5
D gene: NA
CDR3 protein: ASSSDPWQTQY

V gene: TRBV11-2
clone size: NA
J gene: TRBJ2-7
D gene: TRBD2
CDR3 protein: ASSLGLAGEQY

V gene: TRBV7-9
clone size: NA
J gene: TRBJ2-3
D gene: NA
CDR3 protein: ASSLGGLKWDTQY

V gene: TRBV4-1
clone size: NA
J gene: TRBJ2-1
D gene: NA
CDR3 protein: ASSQTDWGGGSKF